Included here is one TCR beta chain sequence, with context. This sample is drawn from a study of blood T cell repertoires in COVID-19. Overall study: Donors in the United States, Italy and Spain gave samples during acute or convalescent COVID-19. T cells, B-cell-depleted T cells, or PBMCs provided the cDNA or gDNA that served as material.

V shed 0 bases and J shed 7 bases, with 7 bases lying between them. CDR1 SGDLS and CDR2 YYNGEE come from the germline V gene. The CDR3 totals 13 residues. Original processing notes: Reference gene primers were amplified, and this amplification served to estimate nucleated cell counts. Method: immunoSEQ multiplex PCR; TCRdb's copy keeps in-frame clones and lacks some. The V and J calls and clone size come from that table; D and trimming were worked out from the DNA. The profile shows over 100,000 clones, less than 85% of them singletons. The clonotype comes from an older woman with acute or convalescent COVID-19. The specimen was peripheral blood. The V gene is TRBV9, the J gene TRBJ2-2; D call uncertain. CDR3 in DNA: TGTGCCAGCAGCGTAGTAGATTTCGGGGAGCTGTTTTTT. Translating gives CASSVVDFGELFF. The whole variable domain, filled in from reference TRBV9 and TRBJ2-2, reads DSGVTQTPKHLITATGQRVTLRCSPRSGDLSVYWYQQSLDQGLQFLIQYYNGEERAKGNILERFSAQQFPDLHSELNLSSLELGDSALYFCASSVVDFGELFFGEGSRLTVL.